These 20 T cell receptor beta chains were all obtained from the same sample, sequenced in a study of shared clonotypes between healthy human individuals. The protocol was immunoSEQ multiplex PCR, while the TCRdb copy is restricted to in-frame clones and leaves out a portion. This sample yields hundreds of thousands of clones, of which around three quarters are seen a single time; 12% belongs to the top ten. The sequenced sample consisted of PBMCs. The receptor source for this set is a woman in her 40s in good health. Some clones in this sample may be carry-over from other donors' samples.

This chain links TRBV5-1 with TRBJ1-3; no reliable D call. The germline gives CDR1 SGHRS, CDR2 YFSETQ. V lost 4 bases and J 1 base, leaving 12 bases between the germline ends. This CDR3 spans 15 amino acids. For the CDR3, the DNA is TGCGCCAGCAGCCGGGAGGGCCGGTCTGGAAACACCATATATTTT. Protein sequence: CASSREGRSGNTIYF.

The V call is TRBV6-1, the J call TRBJ2-6; a possible D gene is TRBD1 (5 bases). Germline lookup yields CDR1 MNHNS and CDR2 SASEGT. With 2 bases removed from V and 2 bases from J, the gap between germline ends came to 10 bases. The CDR3 has 16 amino acids. CDR3 nucleotide sequence: TGTGCCAGCAGTGAACAGGGAACGGCTGGGGCCAACGTCCTGACTTTC. It specifies CASSEQGTAGANVLTF.

This clone was seen a handful of times. The chain employs TRBV29-1 and TRBJ2-1; D is perhaps TRBD2 (6 bases). Germline CDR1 reads SQVTM; CDR2 reads ANQGSEA. V was shortened by 6 bases and J by 5 bases, with 11 bases between the two germline ends. This CDR3 has 12 amino acids. The CDR3 loop reads CSVRTNDNEQFF. CDR3 nucleotides: TGCAGCGTACGGACTAACGACAATGAGCAGTTCTTC.

Concerning this clone itself: Germline and junction disagree at one end, which may indicate a read error. The same CDR3 arises from other DNA sequences in this sample as well. This chain joins TRBV5-1 and TRBJ1-2; no firm D call. This CDR3 is 12 amino acids long. Germline CDR1 reads SGHRS; CDR2 reads YFSETQ. The CDR3 sequence is CASSFGRYGYTF. CDR3 coding DNA: TGCGCCAGCAGCTTCGGACGGTATGGCTACACCTTT.

The genes are TRBV10-1 and TRBJ2-3, with TRBD2 matching over 10 bases. The CDR3 has 15 amino acids. Unmatched junction bases numbered 4, after V lost 2 bases and J lost 5 bases. Germline V gene data show CDR1 as WNHNN and CDR2 as SYGVQD (reference sequence). The CDR3 DNA is TGCGCCAGCAGTGAGACGGGACTAGCGAGAGATACGCAGTATTTT. This sequence encodes CASSETGLARDTQYF.

About this clone itself: In the same sample, other DNA sequences code for this CDR3. V and J are TRBV7-9 and TRBJ2-1; 13 nucleotides match TRBD2. CDR1 SEHNR and CDR2 FQNEAQ come from the germline V gene (reference sequence). This CDR3 comprises 14 residues. The junction had 2 bases not matched to a gene; V was cut back by 5 bases and J by 7 bases. CDR3 sequence: CASSRTSGSNEQFF. CDR3 DNA sequence: TGTGCCAGCAGCCGGACTAGCGGGAGTAATGAGCAGTTCTTC.

This rearrangement joins TRBV5-1 to TRBJ2-7, with D maybe TRBD1 (6 bases). Between the trimmed V and J ends, which lost 1 base and 2 bases, there was a span of 13 bases. The CDR3 runs 15 residues. The germline gives CDR1 SGHRS, CDR2 YFSETQ. CDR3: CASSLSTAGAYEQYF. The CDR3 bases are TGCGCCAGCAGCTTGTCCACAGCAGGGGCCTACGAGCAGTACTTC.

The rearrangement joins TRBV5-1 to TRBJ2-7, with 9 bases matching TRBD1. CDR1 SGHRS and CDR2 YFSETQ come from the germline V gene. The ends lost 5 bases at V and 5 bases at J; junction bases unmatched: 11. There are 15 residues in the CDR3. Here the CDR3 reads CASSTGTGYGDEQYF. The DNA for the CDR3 is TGCGCCAGCAGTACAGGGACAGGGTACGGCGACGAGCAGTACTTC.

The chain uses TRBV27 and TRBJ1-4; D is possibly TRBD1 (5 bases). The V and J ends lost 8 bases and 8 bases respectively, with 18 bases between them. From germline, CDR1 is MNHEY and CDR2 SMNVEV (reference sequence). The length of the CDR3 is 14 residues. Here the CDR3 DNA reads TGTGCCAGCTCATCACGGGGGTCGAGGGAAAAACTGTTTTTT. Its protein product is CASSSRGSREKLFF.

This clone appeared many times. Other DNA sequences in this sample translate to the same CDR3. The V call is TRBV5-1, the J call TRBJ1-1, with D possibly being TRBD1 (6 bases). Germline loops: CDR1 SGHRS, CDR2 YFSETQ. The CDR3 is 13 amino acids. V was trimmed by 3 bases and J by 5 bases, leaving 11 bases between them. The CDR3, as DNA: TGCGCCAGCAGCTGGGACACTAGGACTGAAGCTTTCTTT. It encodes CASSWDTRTEAFF.

This sequence joins TRBV28 and TRBJ2-5; the D gene is possibly TRBD1 (7 bases). The CDR3 consists of 16 residues. Germline loops: CDR1 MDHEN, CDR2 SYDVKM. Trimming pared 5 bases from V and 2 bases from J, leaving 18 bases between. CDR3 sequence: CASSLGRGAAQETQYF. CDR3 in DNA: TGTGCCAGCAGTCTAGGCAGGGGGGCAGCTCAAGAGACCCAGTACTTC.

The count of this clone is one. The chain joins TRBV7-3 to TRBJ1-3, with 9 bases matching TRBD1. The CDR3 spans 16 residues. Germline V gene sequence: CDR1 SGHTA, CDR2 FQGTGA. Unmatched junction bases numbered 5, after V lost 5 bases and J lost 0 bases. DNA of the CDR3: TGTGCCAGCAGCCTCGGGACAGGGAACTCTGGAAACACCATATATTTT. Its translation: CASSLGTGNSGNTIYF.

This clone appeared once. The rearrangement links TRBV30 to TRBJ2-5; tentative D call: TRBD2 (7 bases). The germline V and J ends were trimmed by 0 bases and 5 bases, with 13 bases remaining between them. Germline loops: CDR1 GTSNPN, CDR2 SVGIG (reference sequence). The CDR3 spans 14 residues. CDR3 protein: CAWSVGGGGETQYF. The CDR3 DNA sequence: TGTGCCTGGAGTGTAGGGGGGGGTGGCGAGACCCAGTACTTC.

The chain couples TRBV4-1 to TRBJ2-3, with TRBD2 matching over 9 bases. V shed 4 bases and J 5 bases; nucleotides not matched to a gene: 10. The CDR3 totals 16 residues. CDR1 is MGHRA and CDR2 is YSYEKL in the germline V gene. The CDR3 reads CASSPGGSGSGDTQYF. CDR3 DNA: TGCGCCAGCAGCCCAGGGGGTAGCGGGAGTGGAGATACGCAGTATTTT.

On this clone itself: Other DNA sequences in the same sample also yield this CDR3. The chain has TRBV5-6 and TRBJ1-5, with D hard to call. The germline V and J ends were trimmed by 0 bases and 1 base, with 2 bases remaining between them. The CDR3 has 13 residues. Germline V gene sequence: CDR1 SGHDT, CDR2 YYEEEE. The CDR3 here is CASSLGSNQPQHF. CDR3 sequence (DNA): TGTGCCAGCAGCTTGGGCAGCAATCAGCCCCAGCATTTT.

The genes are TRBV30 and TRBJ2-5; 8 nucleotides align to TRBD2. V shed 3 bases and J 5 bases; nucleotides not matched to a gene: 8. Germline V lookup: CDR1 GTSNPN, CDR2 SVGIG (reference sequence). The CDR3 totals 14 residues. The CDR3 protein is CAWRGGTSGETQYF. Here the CDR3 DNA reads TGTGCCTGGAGGGGAGGGACTAGTGGGGAGACCCAGTACTTC.

The rearrangement joins TRBV6-5 to TRBJ2-7; 11 bases fit TRBD2. CDR1 MNHEY and CDR2 SVGAGI come from the germline V gene. The CDR3 contains 14 residues. Trimming at V came to 7 bases and at J to 7 bases, leaving 9 bases not matched to a gene. The CDR3 loop reads CASKIAGGPKEQYF. CDR3 nucleotide sequence: TGTGCCAGCAAAATAGCGGGAGGGCCTAAGGAGCAGTACTTC.

The genes are TRBV27 and TRBJ1-3; no reliable D call. The CDR3 has 18 amino acids. V lost 0 bases to trimming and J lost 4 bases, with 19 bases between them. Germline CDR1 MNHEY, CDR2 SMNVEV (reference sequence). CDR3 coding DNA: TGTGCCAGCAGTTTATCGCCCCCCTCGGGTCTAGGCGGAAACACCATATATTTT. Translation: CASSLSPPSGLGGNTIYF.

As concerns this clone: One base separates it from a far larger clone, so it is likely a read error. V usage is TRBV18 and J usage is TRBJ1-5, with a weak D call TRBD1 (6 bases). Germline CDR1 and CDR2: KGHSH and LQKENI. The CDR3 runs to 13 residues. V was clipped by 1 base and J by 6 bases, with 7 bases between them. The DNA for the CDR3 is TGTGCCAGCTCACCACAGGGGGGTCAGCCCCAGCATTTT. It encodes CASSPQGGQPQHF.

The chain carries TRBV9 and TRBJ2-1, with D perhaps TRBD1 (6 bases). The CDR3 sequence is 12 residues long. Deletions cut 7 bases from V and 9 bases from J, with 14 bases between. Germline-derived CDR1 and CDR2 are SGDLS and YYNGEE. CDR3 in DNA: TGTGCCAGCTCGACAGGCGAAGCTGAGCAGTTCTTC. Translation: CASSTGEAEQFF.